These 9 T cell receptor beta chains were all obtained from the same sample, sequenced in a study of T cell changes during pregnancy in multiple sclerosis. Assay: immunoSEQ multiplex PCR; the TCRdb copy retains only in-frame clones and omits some. The table records 50,000 to 60,000 clones, 89% of them present only once. This specimen consisted of peripheral blood, obtained after pregnancy. The receptors come from a female donor with multiple sclerosis, enrolled in a pregnancy study.

V gene TRBV6-6 combines with J gene TRBJ1-5, with no clear D. V shed 5 bases and J shed 3 bases, with 14 bases lying between them. Germline loops: CDR1 MNHNY, CDR2 SVGAGI (reference sequence). The CDR3 covers 15 residues. CDR3 nucleotide sequence: TGTGCCAGCAGTCCCCGTCGGCGACACAATCAGCCCCAGCATTTT. Residues: CASSPRRRHNQPQHF.

This rearrangement joins TRBV5-1 to TRBJ1-1; D unclear. The germline CDR1 and CDR2 sequences are SGHRS and YFSETQ. The CDR3 consists of 14 residues. The V and J ends lost 3 bases and 4 bases respectively, with 13 bases between them. CDR3 sequence (DNA): TGCGCCAGCAGCTCCGACTCGTGGCGCACTGAAGCTTTCTTT. Protein sequence: CASSSDSWRTEAFF.

V and J are TRBV9 and TRBJ2-4; D is perhaps TRBD2 (5 bases). V gave up 0 bases and J gave up 8 bases, with 6 bases separating them. The CDR3 has 12 residues. Germline CDR1 and CDR2: SGDLS and YYNGEE. CDR3 in amino acids: CASSVGGDIQYF. CDR3 coding DNA: TGTGCCAGCAGCGTAGGGGGAGACATTCAGTACTTC.

The gene calls are TRBV5-4 and TRBJ1-1; D is perhaps TRBD1 (5 bases). Trimming stripped 4 bases from V and 2 bases from J, with 15 bases between. CDR3 length equals 15 residues. Looked up from germline, CDR1 is SGHNT and CDR2 is YYREEE (reference sequence). CDR3 DNA sequence: TGTGCCAGCAGCCCGTGGGGGGGATACAACACTGAAGCTTTCTTT. As protein: CASSPWGGYNTEAFF. The variable domain in full, with the rest retrieved from reference TRBV5-4 and TRBJ1-1, is ETGVTQSPTHLIKTRGQQVTLRCSSQSGHNTVSWYQQALGQGPQFIFQYYREEENGRGNFPPRFSGLQFPNYSSELNVNALELDDSALYLCASSPWGGYNTEAFFGQGTRLTVV.

The chain couples TRBV15 to TRBJ1-5; 7 nucleotides line up with TRBD1. Trimming took 3 bases from V and 6 from J; bases not matched to a gene: 8. Germline lookup yields CDR1 LNHNV and CDR2 YYDKDF (reference sequence). This CDR3 comprises 15 residues. CDR3 DNA: TGTGCCACCAGCAGTTCAGGGGCAGGGGGTCAGCCCCAGCATTTT. It specifies CATSSSGAGGQPQHF.

The chain carries TRBV19 and TRBJ2-7; the match to TRBD2 covers 7 bases. Germline CDR1 and CDR2: LNHDA and SQIVND (reference sequence). J was trimmed by 4 bases and V by 8 bases; bases with no gene match: 14. The length of the CDR3 is 15 residues. CDR3 protein: CASATQGLGVYEQYF. The CDR3 DNA sequence: TGTGCCAGTGCAACTCAAGGACTAGGAGTGTACGAGCAGTACTTC. Variable domain in full (rest from reference TRBV19 and TRBJ2-7): DGGITQSPKYLFRKEGQNVTLSCEQNLNHDAMYWYRQDPGQGLRLIYYSQIVNDFQKGDIAEGYSVSREKKESFPLTVTSAQKNPTAFYLCASATQGLGVYEQYFGPGTRLTVT.

The chain carries TRBV1 and TRBJ2-1; the D call of TRBD2 is as the table states it, not checked on the DNA. TRBV1 is an annotated pseudogene. This CDR3 contains 20 residues. The chain's CDR3 is CTSSQISRTSGGGSYNEQFF. The CDR3 DNA is TGCACCAGCAGCCAGATATCCCGGACTAGCGGGGGGGGCTCCTACAATGAGCAGTTCTTC.

This clone was counted a single time. This chain joins TRBV18 and TRBJ2-5; maybe TRBD2 (5 bases). Trimming took 6 bases from V and 1 from J, leaving 15 bases between them. CDR1 KGHSH and CDR2 LQKENI come from the germline V gene. The CDR3 totals 15 residues. The DNA of the CDR3 is TGTGCCAGCTCTCGGCCCTCGGGATTCCAAGAGACCCAGTACTTC. It is translated as CASSRPSGFQETQYF.

This chain connects TRBV4-3 to TRBJ1-5; D unclear. This CDR3 is 13 amino acids long. Looked up from germline, CDR1 is LGHNA and CDR2 is YSLEER. Trimming removed 0 bases at V and 5 bases at J, with 5 bases between. The CDR3 is CASSQELYQPQHF. CDR3 DNA sequence: TGCGCCAGCAGCCAAGAGTTATATCAGCCCCAGCATTTT.